Listed below are T cell receptor beta chains from one sample, sequenced in a study of shared clonotypes between healthy human individuals. The data were produced by immunoSEQ multiplex PCR, yet TCRdb's version contains in-frame clones alone and is incomplete. This repertoire shows about 960,000 clones, around three quarters found once; its top ten account for approximately 1.5%. Input material: memory CD4+ T cells sorted from blood. Every receptor here comes from a man aged 18 to 30 in good health. The CDR3 runs from the conserved cysteine through the conserved F or W. A D gene is named only where the DNA matches it firmly. Not every row has a clone size; where given, it reads once, few, many or a size class.

CDR3	DNA	size	V	J	D
CASSRIPAAGTRGYTF	TGTGCCAGCAGCCGAATCCCCGCGGCGGGCACGCGTGGCTACACCTTC	.	TRBV2	TRBJ1-2	.
CASSFRSYEQYF	TGTGCCAGCAGCTTCAGGTCCTACGAGCAGTACTTC	.	TRBV5-6	TRBJ2-7	.
CSVARGASNEKLFF	TGCAGCGTTGCTCGGGGGGCGTCTAATGAAAAACTGTTTTTT	.	TRBV29-1	TRBJ1-4	.
CASSSAGGSAHEQFF	TGCGCCAGCAGCTCGGCGGGCGGGAGCGCCCATGAGCAGTTCTTC	.	TRBV5-1	TRBJ2-1	TRBD2
CASSLGYGGSFYEQYF	TGTGCCAGCAGCTTAGGGTACGGCGGGAGCTTCTACGAGCAGTACTTC	.	TRBV11-2	TRBJ2-7	TRBD2
CASSQTWAEAFF	TGTGCCAGCAGCCAGACTTGGGCTGAAGCTTTCTTT	.	TRBV7-9	TRBJ1-1	.
CSVDRSETQYF	TGCAGCGTGGACAGATCAGAGACCCAGTACTTC	.	TRBV29-1	TRBJ2-5	.
CASSVTDRGVADEQFF	TGTGCCAGCAGCGTAACGGACAGGGGTGTGGCAGATGAGCAGTTCTTC	many	TRBV9	TRBJ2-1	TRBD1
CASSLSRLTDNSPLHF	TGTGCCAGCAGCTTAAGCCGGCTGACGGATAATTCACCCCTCCACTTT	.	TRBV11-2	TRBJ1-6	.
CASSQGRGQVVSGANVLTF	TGCGCCAGCAGCCAAGGTCGGGGACAGGTGGTGTCTGGGGCCAACGTCCTGACTTTC	.	TRBV4-3	TRBJ2-6	TRBD1
CAIRENWSSNEQFF	TGTGCCATCAGAGAAAATTGGTCCTCCAATGAGCAGTTCTTC	once	TRBV10-3	TRBJ2-1	.
CASSQAVPGGYEQYF	TGTGCCAGCAGCCAGGCGGTCCCGGGCGGCTACGAGCAGTACTTC	.	TRBV14	TRBJ2-7	.
CASSPLAGRNEQYF	TGTGCCAGCAGCCCATTAGCGGGTAGGAACGAGCAGTACTTC	.	TRBV7-2	TRBJ2-7	TRBD2